The rows below give T cell receptor beta chains drawn from one sample of a study of a mutant IDH1 vaccine in newly diagnosed glioma. No antigen is known for these receptors. Sequencing used immunoSEQ multiplex PCR; TCRdb keeps in-frame clones, though not all of them. The sample shows around 50,000 clones, approximately 88% of them seen only once. The material sequenced was PBMCs, taken from a glioma patient whose treatment included an IDH1 peptide vaccine. The receptors shown here come from a woman between 25 and 40 years old with glioma. Some clones in this sample may be carry-over from other donors' samples. CDR3s include the opening cysteine and the closing phenylalanine or tryptophan. The D gene is left open where the match is weak. Only some rows state a clone size, as once, few, many or a class for expanded clones.

v_call	clone_size	j_call	d_call	cdr3_aa	cdr3_nt
TRBV10-2	.	TRBJ1-1	TRBD1	CASSSGTGTPKAFF	TGCGCCAGCAGCTCCGGGACAGGGACCCCGAAAGCTTTCTTT
TRBV19	.	TRBJ2-7	TRBD1	CASSIGGQPYEQYF	TGTGCCAGTAGTATAGGGGGACAGCCCTACGAGCAGTACTTC
TRBV9	.	TRBJ2-3	.	CASSVVSRSTDTQYF	TGTGCCAGCAGCGTAGTGAGCAGAAGCACAGATACGCAGTATTTT
TRBV4-2	.	TRBJ2-1	TRBD2	CASSQNSGSNYNEQFF	TGTGCCAGCAGCCAAAATAGCGGGAGTAATTACAATGAGCAGTTCTTC
TRBV29-1	.	TRBJ2-5	.	CSVEGAWELAGYQETQYF	TGCAGCGTTGAGGGGGCTTGGGAGTTAGCAGGGTACCAAGAGACCCAGTACTTC
TRBV6-1	.	TRBJ2-5	.	CASSEDRDQETQYF	TGTGCCAGCAGTGAAGACAGGGATCAAGAGACCCAGTACTTC
TRBV5-6	.	TRBJ1-1	TRBD1	CASSIRDRGRGDTEAFF	TGTGCCAGCAGCATCCGGGACAGGGGGCGCGGGGACACTGAAGCTTTCTTT
TRBV5-4	.	TRBJ2-7	.	CASSFRAASYEQYF	TGTGCCAGCAGCTTCAGAGCGGCCAGCTACGAGCAGTACTTC
TRBV20-1	.	TRBJ1-1	.	CSAGGYTEAFF	TGCAGTGCTGGAGGGTACACTGAAGCTTTCTTT
TRBV30	.	TRBJ2-1	TRBD1	CAWGRTGNNEQFF	TGTGCCTGGGGCCGGACAGGAAACAATGAGCAGTTCTTC
TRBV6-6	.	TRBJ2-7	.	CASSYSRPGSYEQYF	TGTGCCAGCAGTTACTCAAGACCAGGCTCCTACGAGCAGTACTTC
TRBV6-5	few	TRBJ1-2	.	CASSPQRLYGYTF	TGTGCCAGCAGTCCTCAAAGGCTCTATGGCTACACCTTC
TRBV7-6	.	TRBJ1-2	TRBD1	CASSLAPGDRAGGYTF	TGTGCCAGCAGCTTAGCCCCAGGGGACAGGGCCGGCGGCTACACCTTC
TRBV27	.	TRBJ2-2	.	CASSLSDMNTGELFF	TGTGCCAGCAGTTTATCGGACATGAACACCGGGGAGCTGTTTTTT
TRBV5-6	.	TRBJ1-1	TRBD1	CASSLGGQMNTEAFF	TGTGCCAGCAGCTTGGGGGGACAGATGAACACTGAAGCTTTCTTT
TRBV15	.	TRBJ2-7	.	CATSTSTGNYEQYF	TGTGCCACCAGCACCAGCACCGGGAACTACGAGCAGTACTTC
TRBV15	.	TRBJ2-1	TRBD2	CATSRTGTRASYNEQFF	TGTGCCACCAGCAGAACCGGGACTAGGGCGTCCTACAATGAGCAGTTCTTC
TRBV11-2	.	TRBJ2-3	.	CASSRSRGAADTQYF	TGTGCCAGCAGTCGAAGCAGGGGAGCAGCAGATACGCAGTATTTT
TRBV4-2	.	TRBJ2-7	TRBD1	CASSLGTGDSYEQYF	TGTGCCAGCAGCCTCGGGACAGGGGACTCCTACGAGCAGTACTTC
TRBV7-7	.	TRBJ2-7	.	CASSLDQGHEQYF	TGTGCTAGCAGCTTAGATCAGGGCCACGAGCAGTACTTC
TRBV7-9	.	TRBJ1-1	.	CASSLVGGRNTEAFF	TGTGCCAGCAGCTTAGTAGGGGGGAGGAACACTGAAGCTTTCTTT
TRBV11-2	.	TRBJ1-1	TRBD1	CASSQDRGVTEAFF	TGTGCCAGCAGCCAGGACAGGGGGGTTACTGAAGCTTTCTTT
TRBV5-1	.	TRBJ1-5	.	CASSLAGGPQHF	TGCGCCAGCAGCTTGGCCGGGGGACCCCAGCATTTT
TRBV12-5	.	TRBJ2-3	.	CASGLRPGSTDTQYF	TGTGCTAGTGGTTTGCGTCCAGGAAGCACAGATACGCAGTATTTT
TRBV29-1	.	TRBJ2-4	.	CSVAQGGTKNIQYF	TGCAGCGTTGCCCAGGGGGGAACCAAAAACATTCAGTACTTC
TRBV18	.	TRBJ2-7	.	CASSPGQDYEQYF	TGTGCCAGCTCGCCGGGACAAGACTACGAGCAGTACTTC
TRBV12-1	.	TRBJ1-1	.	CASSSDRRNTEAFF	TGTGCCAGCAGCTCTGACCGGCGGAACACTGAAGCTTTCTTT
TRBV5-1	.	TRBJ1-3	.	CASSVRDGVSGNTIYF	TGCGCCAGCAGCGTCCGGGACGGCGTCTCTGGAAACACCATATATTTT
TRBV28	.	TRBJ2-7	.	CASSPQGQRLSYEQYF	TGTGCCAGCAGTCCACAGGGTCAGCGCCTCTCCTACGAGCAGTACTTC